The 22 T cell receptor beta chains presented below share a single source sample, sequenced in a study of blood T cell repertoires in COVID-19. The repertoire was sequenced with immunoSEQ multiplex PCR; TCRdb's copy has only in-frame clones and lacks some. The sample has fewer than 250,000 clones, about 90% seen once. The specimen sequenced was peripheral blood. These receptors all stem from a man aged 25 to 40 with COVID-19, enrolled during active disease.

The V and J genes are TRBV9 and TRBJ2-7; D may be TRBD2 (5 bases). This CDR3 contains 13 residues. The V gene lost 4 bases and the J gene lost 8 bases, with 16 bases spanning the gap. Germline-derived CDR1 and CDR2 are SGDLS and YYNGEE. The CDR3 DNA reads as TGTGCCAGCAGCACCGGCGGGTCTATGAAGCAGTACTTC. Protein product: CASSTGGSMKQYF.

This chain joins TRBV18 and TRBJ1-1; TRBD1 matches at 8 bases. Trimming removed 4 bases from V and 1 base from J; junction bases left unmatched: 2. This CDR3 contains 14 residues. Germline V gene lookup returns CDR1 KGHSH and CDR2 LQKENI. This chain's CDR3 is CASSLGTGNTEAFF. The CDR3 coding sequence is TGTGCCAGCTCACTAGGGACAGGGAACACTGAAGCTTTCTTT.

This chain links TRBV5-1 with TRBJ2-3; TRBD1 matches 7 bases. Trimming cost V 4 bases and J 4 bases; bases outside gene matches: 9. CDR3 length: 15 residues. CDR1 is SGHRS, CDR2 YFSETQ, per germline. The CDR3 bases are TGCGCCAGCAGCGTAGGACAGGAAGGGTCAGATACGCAGTATTTT. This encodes CASSVGQEGSDTQYF.

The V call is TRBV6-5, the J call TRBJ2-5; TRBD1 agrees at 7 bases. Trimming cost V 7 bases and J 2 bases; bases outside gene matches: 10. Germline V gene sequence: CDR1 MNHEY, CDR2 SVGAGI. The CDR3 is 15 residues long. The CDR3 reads CASKMTGLGQETQYF. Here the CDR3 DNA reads TGTGCCAGCAAAATGACAGGGTTGGGTCAAGAGACCCAGTACTTC.

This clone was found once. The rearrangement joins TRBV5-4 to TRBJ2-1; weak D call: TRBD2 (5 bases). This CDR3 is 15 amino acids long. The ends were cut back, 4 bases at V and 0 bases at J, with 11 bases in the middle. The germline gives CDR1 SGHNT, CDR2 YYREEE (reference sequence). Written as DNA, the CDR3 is TGTGCCAGCAGCGGCGGACTCGCCTCCTACAATGAGCAGTTCTTC. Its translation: CASSGGLASYNEQFF. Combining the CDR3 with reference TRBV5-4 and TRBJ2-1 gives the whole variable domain ETGVTQSPTHLIKTRGQQVTLRCSSQSGHNTVSWYQQALGQGPQFIFQYYREEENGRGNFPPRFSGLQFPNYSSELNVNALELDDSALYLCASSGGLASYNEQFFGPGTRLTVL.

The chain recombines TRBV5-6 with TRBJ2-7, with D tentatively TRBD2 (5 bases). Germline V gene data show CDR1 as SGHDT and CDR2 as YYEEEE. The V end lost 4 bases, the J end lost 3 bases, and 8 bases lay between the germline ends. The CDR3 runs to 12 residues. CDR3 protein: CASSQTNYEQYF. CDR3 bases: TGTGCCAGCAGCCAGACTAACTACGAGCAGTACTTC.

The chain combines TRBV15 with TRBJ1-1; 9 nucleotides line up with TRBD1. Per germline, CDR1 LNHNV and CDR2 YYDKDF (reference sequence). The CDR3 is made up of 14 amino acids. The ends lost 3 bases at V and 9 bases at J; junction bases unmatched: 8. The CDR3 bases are TGTGCCACCAGCAGTTGGGACAGGGAGTACAAAGCTTTCTTT. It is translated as CATSSWDREYKAFF.

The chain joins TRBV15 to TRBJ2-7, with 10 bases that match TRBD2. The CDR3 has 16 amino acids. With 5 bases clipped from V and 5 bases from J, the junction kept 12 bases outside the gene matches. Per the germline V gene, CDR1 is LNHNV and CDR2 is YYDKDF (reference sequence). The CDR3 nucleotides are TGTGCCACCAGCGAAGGAGCGGGGGGGTTCGTTAACGAGCAGTACTTC. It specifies CATSEGAGGFVNEQYF.

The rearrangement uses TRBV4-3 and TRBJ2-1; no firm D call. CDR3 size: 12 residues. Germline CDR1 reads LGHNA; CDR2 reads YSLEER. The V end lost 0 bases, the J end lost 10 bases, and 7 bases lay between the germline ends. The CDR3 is CASSQDVREQFF. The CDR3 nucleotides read TGCGCCAGCAGCCAAGATGTACGGGAGCAGTTCTTC.

The CDR3 nucleotides are TGCGCCAGCAGCCTAGCCGGGGGCTACACCTTC. Amino acids: CASSLAGGYTF. The gene calls are TRBV4-1 and TRBJ1-2; no clear D. The CDR3 extends over 11 amino acids. The germline CDR1 and CDR2 sequences are MGHRA and YSYEKL. The V end was cut by 4 bases, the J end by 8 bases, with 8 bases between.

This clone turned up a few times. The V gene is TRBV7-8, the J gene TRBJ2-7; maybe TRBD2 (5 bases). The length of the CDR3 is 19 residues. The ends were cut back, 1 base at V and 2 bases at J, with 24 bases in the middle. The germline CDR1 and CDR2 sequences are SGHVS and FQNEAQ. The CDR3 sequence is CASSLGTLRVNGEPYEQYF. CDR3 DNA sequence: TGTGCCAGCAGCTTAGGAACTTTGAGGGTCAACGGGGAGCCCTACGAGCAGTACTTC.

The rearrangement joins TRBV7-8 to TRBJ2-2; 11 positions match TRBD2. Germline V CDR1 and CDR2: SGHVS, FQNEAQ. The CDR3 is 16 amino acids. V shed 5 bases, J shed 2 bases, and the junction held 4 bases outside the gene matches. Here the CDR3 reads CASSKLAGVNTGELFF. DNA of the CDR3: TGTGCCAGCAGCAAACTAGCGGGGGTCAACACCGGGGAGCTGTTTTTT.

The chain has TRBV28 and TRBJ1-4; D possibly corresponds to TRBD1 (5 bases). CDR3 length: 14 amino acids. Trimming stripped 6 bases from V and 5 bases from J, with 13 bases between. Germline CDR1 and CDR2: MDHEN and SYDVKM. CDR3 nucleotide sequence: TGTGCCAGCAGCCCCGGAGGGGTGAATGAAAAACTGTTTTTT. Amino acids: CASSPGGVNEKLFF.

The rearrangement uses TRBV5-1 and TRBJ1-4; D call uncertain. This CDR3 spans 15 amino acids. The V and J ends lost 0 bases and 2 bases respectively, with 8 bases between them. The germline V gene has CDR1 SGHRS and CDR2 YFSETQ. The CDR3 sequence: CASSLEQPTNEKLFF. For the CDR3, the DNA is TGCGCCAGCAGCTTGGAACAGCCTACTAATGAAAAACTGTTTTTT.

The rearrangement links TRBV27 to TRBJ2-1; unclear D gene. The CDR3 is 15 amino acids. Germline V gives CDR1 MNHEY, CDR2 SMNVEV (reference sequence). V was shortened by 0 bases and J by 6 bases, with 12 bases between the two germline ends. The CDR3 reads CASSLSFVSINEQFF. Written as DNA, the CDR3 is TGTGCCAGCAGTTTATCGTTTGTTAGTATCAATGAGCAGTTCTTC.

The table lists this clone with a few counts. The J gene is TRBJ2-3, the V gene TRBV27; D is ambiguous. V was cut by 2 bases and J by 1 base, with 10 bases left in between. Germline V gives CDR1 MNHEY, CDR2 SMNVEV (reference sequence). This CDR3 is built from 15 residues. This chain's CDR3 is CASSLQSHRTDTQYF. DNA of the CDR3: TGTGCCAGCAGTTTACAGTCCCATCGCACAGATACGCAGTATTTT.

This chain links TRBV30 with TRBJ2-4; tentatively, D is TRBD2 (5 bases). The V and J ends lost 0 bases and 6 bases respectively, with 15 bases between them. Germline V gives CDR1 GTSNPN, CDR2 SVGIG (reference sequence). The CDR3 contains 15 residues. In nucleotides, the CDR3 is TGTGCCTGGAGTGTGAGGGCAGGAATTGGAAACATTCAGTACTTC. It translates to CAWSVRAGIGNIQYF.

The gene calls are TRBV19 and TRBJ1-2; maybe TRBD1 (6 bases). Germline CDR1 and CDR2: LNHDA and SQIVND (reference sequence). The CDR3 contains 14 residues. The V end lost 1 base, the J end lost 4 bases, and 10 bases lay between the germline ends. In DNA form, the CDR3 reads TGTGCCAGTAGTATAGGGGGGCCAAGCTATGGCTACACCTTC. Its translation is CASSIGGPSYGYTF.

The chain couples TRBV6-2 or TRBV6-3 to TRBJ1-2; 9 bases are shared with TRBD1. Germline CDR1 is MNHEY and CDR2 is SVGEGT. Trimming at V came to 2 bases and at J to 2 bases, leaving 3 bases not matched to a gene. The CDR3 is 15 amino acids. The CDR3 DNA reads TGTGCCAGCAGTTACGGGACAGGGAAGAACTATGGCTACACCTTC. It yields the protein CASSYGTGKNYGYTF.

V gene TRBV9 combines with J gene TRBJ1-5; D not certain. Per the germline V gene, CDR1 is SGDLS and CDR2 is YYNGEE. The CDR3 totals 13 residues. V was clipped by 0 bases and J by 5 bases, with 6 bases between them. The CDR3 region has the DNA TGTGCCAGCAGCGTAGCTATAGATCAGCCCCAGCATTTT. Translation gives CASSVAIDQPQHF.

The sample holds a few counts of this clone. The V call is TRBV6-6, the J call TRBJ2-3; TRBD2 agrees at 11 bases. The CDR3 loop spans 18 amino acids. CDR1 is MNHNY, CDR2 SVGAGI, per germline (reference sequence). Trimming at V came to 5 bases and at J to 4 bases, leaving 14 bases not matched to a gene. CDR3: CASSLGPLSGRVADTQYF. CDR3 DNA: TGTGCCAGCAGTCTAGGGCCCCTTAGCGGGAGGGTAGCAGATACGCAGTATTTT.

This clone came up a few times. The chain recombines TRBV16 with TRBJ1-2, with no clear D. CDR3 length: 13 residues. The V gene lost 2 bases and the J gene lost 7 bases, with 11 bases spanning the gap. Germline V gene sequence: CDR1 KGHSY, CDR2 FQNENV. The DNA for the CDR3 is TGTGCCAGCAGCCAACCCGCCCTATTTGGCTACACCTTC. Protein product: CASSQPALFGYTF.